This T cell receptor beta chain came from a study of regulatory T cells in long-lasting Graves disease. Trimming cost V 6 bases and J 7 bases; bases outside gene matches: 10. CDR3 length equals 15 residues. Germline assignment: CDR1 ENHRY and CDR2 SYGVKD. Documented time point: newly diagnosed GD, antithyroid drugs for less than 3 months. PBMC-derived RNA was used for the TCR library. Arm-PCR of CDR3 regions and iRepertoire HTBI primers were the basis on which TCR beta libraries were built. TCRdb ran MiXCR on the multiplex PCR reads and lists one entry per CDR3 protein. The sample includes hundreds of thousands of distinct CDR3 sequences, roughly 15% of them seen just once. This same sample was also taken into another study, of T cells in Graves' hyperthyroidism and ophthalmopathy. That study adds: HTBI primers were the set used in a first-round RT-PCR of the TCR CDR3.

The material sequenced was peripheral blood mononuclear cells (PBMCs), taken at new diagnosis, from a patient treated with antithyroid drugs. The chain recombines TRBV10-3 with TRBJ1-5, with 9 bases fitting TRBD1. The receptor was isolated from a man between 18 and 29 years old with Graves disease. Written as DNA, the CDR3 is TGTGCCATCAGCCCCCCCCGGGACAGGGAGCAGCCCCAGCATTTT. Its protein is CAISPPRDREQPQHF.